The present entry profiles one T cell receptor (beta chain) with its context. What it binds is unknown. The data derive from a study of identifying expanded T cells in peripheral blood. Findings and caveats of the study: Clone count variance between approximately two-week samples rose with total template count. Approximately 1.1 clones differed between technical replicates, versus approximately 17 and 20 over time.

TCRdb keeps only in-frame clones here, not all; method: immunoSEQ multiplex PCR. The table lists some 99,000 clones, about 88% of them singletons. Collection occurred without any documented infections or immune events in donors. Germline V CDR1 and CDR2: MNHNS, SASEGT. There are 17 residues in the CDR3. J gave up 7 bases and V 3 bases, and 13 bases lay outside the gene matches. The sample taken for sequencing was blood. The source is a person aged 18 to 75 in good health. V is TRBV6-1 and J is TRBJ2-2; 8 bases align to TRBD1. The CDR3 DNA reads TGTGCCAGCAGTGATACTCTGCAGGGGGCGGATGGCGGGGAGCTGTTTTTT. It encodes CASSDTLQGADGGELFF.